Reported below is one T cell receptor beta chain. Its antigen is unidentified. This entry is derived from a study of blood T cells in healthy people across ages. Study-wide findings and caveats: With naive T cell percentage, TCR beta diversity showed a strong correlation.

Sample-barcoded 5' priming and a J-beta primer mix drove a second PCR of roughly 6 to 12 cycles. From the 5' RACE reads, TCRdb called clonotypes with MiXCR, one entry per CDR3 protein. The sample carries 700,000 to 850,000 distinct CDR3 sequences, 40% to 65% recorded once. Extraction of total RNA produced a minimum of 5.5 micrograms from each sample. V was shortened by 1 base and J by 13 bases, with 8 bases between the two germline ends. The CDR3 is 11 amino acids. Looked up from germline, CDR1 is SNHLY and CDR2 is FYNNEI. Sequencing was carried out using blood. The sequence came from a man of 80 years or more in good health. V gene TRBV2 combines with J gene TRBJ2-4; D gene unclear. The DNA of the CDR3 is TGTGCCAGCAGTGAAGTGCGAACCCAGTACTTC. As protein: CASSEVRTQYF.